The 12 T cell receptor beta chains below were found in one sample sequenced in a study of T cells in Graves' hyperthyroidism and ophthalmopathy. Amplified regions were TCR beta CDR3 sequences from RNA transcripts. HTBI primers were employed in a first-round RT-PCR of the TCR CDR3. TCRdb called the multiplex PCR reads again in MiXCR, with one record for every CDR3 protein. The profile shows some 700,000 distinct CDR3 sequences, roughly 17% of them singletons. Sequenced input: blood. Receptor source: a man aged 45 to 65 with Graves' hyperthyroidism.

This clonotype was recorded many times. The chain employs TRBV6-2 or TRBV6-3 and TRBJ2-7; 8 nucleotides match TRBD1. Trimming took 6 bases from V and 5 from J; bases not matched to a gene: 9. The CDR3 consists of 14 residues. Germline assignment: CDR1 MNHEY and CDR2 SVGEGT. This CDR3 reads CASRLTTGDNEQYF. CDR3 DNA sequence: TGTGCCAGCAGGTTGACGACAGGGGACAACGAGCAGTACTTC.

This clonotype was counted a few times. The V and J genes are TRBV10-1 and TRBJ2-2, with TRBD2 identical over 12 bases. CDR3 length: 16 residues. Germline V gene sequence: CDR1 WNHNN, CDR2 SYGVQD (reference sequence). V shed 5 bases and J 1 base; nucleotides not matched to a gene: 2. The CDR3, as DNA: TGCGCCAGCAGTAGGACTAGCGGGATGAACACCGGGGAGCTGTTTTTT. Residues: CASSRTSGMNTGELFF.

This clonotype has a count of ten or more. The rearrangement uses TRBV2 and TRBJ1-5, with unresolved D. V was cut by 5 bases and J by 7 bases, with 9 bases left in between. The CDR3 length is 12 residues. Germline V CDR1 and CDR2: SNHLY, FYNNEI. The CDR3 DNA reads TGTGCCAGCAGTATGCTGCTGCAGCCCCAGCATTTT. The encoded protein is CASSMLLQPQHF.

At least ten counts were recorded for this clonotype. The chain carries TRBV2 and TRBJ1-1, with TRBD1 as a possible D gene (5 bases). Deletions cut 3 bases from V and 3 bases from J, with 14 bases between. Germline CDR1 is SNHLY and CDR2 is FYNNEI. This CDR3 spans 15 amino acids. For the CDR3, the DNA is TGTGCCAGCAGTGATTTAGGGGCTGGCGACACTGAAGCTTTCTTT. This translates into CASSDLGAGDTEAFF.

The V call is TRBV24-1, the J call TRBJ1-2; TRBD1 is a possible D gene (5 bases). The CDR3 length is 14 residues. Between the trimmed V and J ends, which lost 4 bases and 7 bases, there was a span of 15 bases. CDR1 and CDR2 (germline): KGHDR, SFDVKD. In nucleotides, the CDR3 is TGTGCCACCAGTGAAGGGGTCGGAGGGTCTGGCTACACCTTC. Amino acids: CATSEGVGGSGYTF.

The rearrangement joins TRBV2 to TRBJ1-1, with no clear D. Trimming removed 8 bases at V and 4 bases at J, with 5 bases between. The CDR3 length is 10 residues. Germline V CDR1 and CDR2: SNHLY, FYNNEI. The chain's CDR3 is CASWVTEAFF. DNA of the CDR3: TGTGCCAGCTGGGTCACTGAAGCTTTCTTT.

This clonotype was counted at least ten times. This chain connects TRBV7-9 to TRBJ2-2; 8 bases are a match to TRBD2. V dropped 1 base and J dropped 8; count of bases not matched to a gene: 6. Germline lookup yields CDR1 SEHNR and CDR2 FQNEAQ (reference sequence). The CDR3 loop spans 15 amino acids. The CDR3 DNA sequence: TGTGCCAGCAGCTTAGTACTAGCGGTCGAAGGGGAGCTGTTTTTT. As protein: CASSLVLAVEGELFF.

This clonotype has more than one count but fewer than ten. This may be a read error: a much more frequent sequence differs by one nucleotide. The chain joins TRBV19 to TRBJ1-5; D unresolved. CDR1 is LNHDA and CDR2 is SQIVND in the germline V gene (reference sequence). This CDR3 spans 13 amino acids. The V end lost 3 bases, the J end lost 4 bases, and 7 bases lay between the germline ends. The CDR3 sequence is CASSISSNQPQHF. CDR3 DNA sequence: TGTGCCAGTAGTATCTCCAGTAATCAGCCCCAGCATTTT.

The table lists this clonotype with many counts. The CDR3 DNA sequence: TGTGCCAGCAGCGACAACCCGGGACAGGGTGATTCACCCCTCCACTTT. It codes for CASSDNPGQGDSPLHF. The chain employs TRBV7-2 and TRBJ1-6; 9 positions agree with TRBD1. Germline assignment: CDR1 SGHTA and CDR2 FQGNSA. The junction had 10 bases not matched to a gene; V was cut back by 5 bases and J by 8 bases. CDR3 length equals 16 residues.

For this clonotype: A read error may produce the germline difference seen at one junction end. This chain uses TRBV12-3 or TRBV12-4 with TRBJ1-5, with TRBD1 matching 7 bases. CDR3 length: 15 residues. The CDR3 coding sequence is TGTGCCAGCAGCTTAGCAGGGGGATCGAATCAGCCCCTGCATTTT. Translation: CASSLAGGSNQPLHF.

This clonotype was counted at least ten times. The rearrangement uses TRBV7-3 and TRBJ2-5, with 16 positions matching TRBD2. Trimming at V came to 4 bases and at J to 5 bases, leaving 4 bases not matched to a gene. CDR3 length equals 16 residues. Germline CDR1 is SGHTA and CDR2 is FQGTGA. The DNA of the CDR3 is TGTGCCAGCAGCTGGGGACTAGCGGGAGGGCGGGAGACCCAGTACTTC. Protein: CASSWGLAGGRETQYF.

This clonotype was detected many times. This sequence joins TRBV28 and TRBJ2-1; 10 positions agree with TRBD2. With V trimmed by 7 bases and J by 4 bases, 4 bases remained unmatched. The V gene's germline CDR1 is MDHEN and CDR2 SYDVKM. The CDR3 totals 14 residues. This CDR3 is CASKGTSAYNEQFF. DNA for the CDR3: TGTGCCAGCAAAGGGACTAGCGCGTACAATGAGCAGTTCTTC.